This T cell receptor beta chain emerged from a study of cytomegalovirus exposure and HLA in healthy donors. Study at large: An early release of data contained about 85 million unique TCRs, which came from HLA-typed donors. Points from the study as a whole: Sequencing likely produced, as an artifact, a cluster of highly shared sequence variants. Researchers catalogued 164 TCR beta chains as cytomegalovirus-associated.

This clone was counted once. Its antigen is not identified. The PCR contained 60 Vbeta and 13 Jbeta primers. Sequencing was performed with immunoSEQ multiplex PCR; in TCRdb, only in-frame clones are kept and a portion is missing. The sample includes some 180,000 clones, 84% seen only once; the top ten take more than 0.95%. The clonotype originates from a girl under 10 years old in good health and CMV-seropositive. Sequenced: PBMCs.

The DNA for the CDR3 is TGTGCCAGCAGCTGGCGTTATAGAACAGGGGCCAATGAGCAGTTCTTC. It translates to CASSWRYRTGANEQFF. This sequence joins TRBV13 and TRBJ2-1, with 7 positions matching TRBD1. This CDR3 spans 16 amino acids. Trimming removed 4 bases from V and 6 bases from J; junction bases left unmatched: 12. In germline, CDR1 is PRHDT, CDR2 FYEKMQ (reference sequence).